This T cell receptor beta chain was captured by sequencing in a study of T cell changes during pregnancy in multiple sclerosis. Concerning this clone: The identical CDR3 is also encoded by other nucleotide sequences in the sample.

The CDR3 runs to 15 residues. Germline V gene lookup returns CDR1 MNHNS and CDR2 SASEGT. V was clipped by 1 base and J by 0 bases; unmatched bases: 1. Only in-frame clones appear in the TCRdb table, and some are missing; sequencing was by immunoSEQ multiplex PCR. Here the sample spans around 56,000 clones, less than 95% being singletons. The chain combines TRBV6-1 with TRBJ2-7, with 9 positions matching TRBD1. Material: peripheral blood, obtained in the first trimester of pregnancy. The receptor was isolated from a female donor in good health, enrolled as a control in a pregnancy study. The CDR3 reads CASSEGDRVSYEQYF. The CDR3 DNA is TGTGCCAGCAGTGAAGGGGACAGGGTCTCCTACGAGCAGTACTTC.